A selection of T cell receptor beta chains follows, all from one sample in a study of response to subunit inactivated influenza vaccine. TCRdb analysed the RT-PCR reads with MiXCR anew, one entry per CDR3 protein. In the table there are roughly 540,000 distinct CDR3 sequences, 20% to 25% of which are singletons. The sample was also linked to a second study, of T cells expressing NK-cell markers.

Sequenced material: CD4+ T cells sorted from PBMCs, taken about 12 days after vaccination. Source of these receptors: a man aged 45 to 65 who received an inactivated influenza vaccine. Each CDR3 is given with its conserved first and last residue. A D gene is named only where the DNA matches it firmly. Part of the rows lack a size; the others show once, few, many or a class for expanded clones.

d_call	v_call	clone_size	j_call	cdr3_length	cdr3_nt	cdr3_aa
TRBD1	TRBV6-2/TRBV6-3	few	TRBJ2-7	14	TGTGCCAGCAGTGTGGGACAGTTACTCTACGAGCAGTACTTC	CASSVGQLLYEQYF
TRBD1	TRBV9	-	TRBJ2-7	14	TGTGCCAGCAGCGGGCTGACAGGGCTCGGCGAGCAGTACTTC	CASSGLTGLGEQYF
-	TRBV6-5	few	TRBJ1-6	14	TGTGCCAGCAGTTACCAGGGGCGAAGATCACCCCTCCACTTT	CASSYQGRRSPLHF
TRBD1	TRBV20-1	many	TRBJ2-1	16	TGCAGTGCTACTCCCATTACCGGGACAGGGGACAATGAGCAGTTCTTC	CSATPITGTGDNEQFF
-	TRBV20-1	-	TRBJ1-5	11	TGCAGTGCTAGGGTTGGGGACCTTCAGCATTTT	CSARVGDLQHF
TRBD1	TRBV7-9	many	TRBJ1-1	14	TGTGCCAGCAGCGTATTTACAGGGGCCCATGAAGCTTTCTTT	CASSVFTGAHEAFF
TRBD2	TRBV7-9	few	TRBJ2-3	16	TGTGCCAGCAGCCCAATTCGTGCTAGCGGATCAGATACGCAGTATTTT	CASSPIRASGSDTQYF
TRBD2	TRBV12-3/TRBV12-4	few	TRBJ2-5	16	TGTGCCAGCAGTTTGGGACTAGCGGGGGGGGGAGAGACCCAGTACTTC	CASSLGLAGGGETQYF
-	TRBV18	few	TRBJ2-5	14	TGTGCCAGCTCACCAAGGGAGTTTCAAGAGACCCAGTACTTC	CASSPREFQETQYF
-	TRBV13	-	TRBJ2-7	15	TGTGCCAGCAGCTTAGGCCTACAGCCTTCCTACGAGCAGTACTTC	CASSLGLQPSYEQYF
TRBD1	TRBV12-3/TRBV12-4	-	TRBJ1-4	14	TGTGCCAGCAGAACCCGGACAGGGAATGAAAAACTGTTTTTT	CASRTRTGNEKLFF
TRBD1	TRBV6-1	-	TRBJ1-6	14	TGTGCCAGCGGAACTACAGGGGGCGAATCACCCCTCCACTTT	CASGTTGGESPLHF
-	TRBV20-1	few	TRBJ1-1	14	TGCAGTGCTAGCCGACAGCCCGGTGGCACTGAAGCTTTCTTT	CSASRQPGGTEAFF
-	TRBV7-2	-	TRBJ1-5	14	TGTGCCAGCAGCTTAGCGGGTTTTAATCAGCCCCAGCATTTT	CASSLAGFNQPQHF
-	TRBV20-1	few	TRBJ2-1	17	TGCAGTGCTAGAGATCTTTTTGAGGGGAGCTCCTACAATGAGCAGTTCTTC	CSARDLFEGSSYNEQFF
TRBD2	TRBV18	once	TRBJ2-4	15	TGTGCCAGCTCACCGACTAGCGGGGGGTCAAACATTCAGTACTTC	CASSPTSGGSNIQYF
-	TRBV6-1	-	TRBJ2-7	13	TGTGCCAGCAGTGTAGAGAGGGGTGAGGAGCAGTACTTC	CASSVERGEEQYF